This T cell receptor beta chain derives from a study of radiation and T cells in renal cell carcinoma. This sample's time point: blood 2 weeks post-SBRT. The treatment here: 15 Gy SBRT to primary tumor, nephrectomy 4 weeks later. Germline V CDR1 and CDR2: KGHSH, LQKENI. The CDR3 runs 13 residues. Trimming took off 2 bases at V and 2 bases at J, with 6 bases between the two ends. Profiled with immunoSEQ multiplex PCR; TCRdb holds only in-frame clones, not every one. Of 100,000 to 150,000 clones in the sample, around 90% are singletons; the top ten hold 4.5% to 7.5%. Sequenced material: blood, taken from a patient whose treatment included radiotherapy and nephrectomy. V usage is TRBV18 and J usage is TRBJ1-2, with D uncertain. The sequence came from a woman in her seventies with renal cell carcinoma. The CDR3 spells CASSPARNYGYTF. Here the CDR3 DNA reads TGTGCCAGCTCACCAGCCAGGAACTATGGCTACACCTTC.